What follows describes a single T cell receptor (beta chain). CDR3 length equals 14 residues. The V gene's germline CDR1 is LNHDA and CDR2 SQIVND (reference sequence). V lost 3 bases, J lost 8 bases, and 6 bases stayed unmatched. Amplification used 60 Vbeta primers and 13 Jbeta primers. Clones were read by immunoSEQ multiplex PCR, and TCRdb kept only the in-frame ones, dropping some. The repertoire holds 160,000 or so clones, with around 81% as singletons. The entry originates in a study of cytomegalovirus exposure and HLA in healthy donors. The chain joins TRBV19 to TRBJ1-4, with TRBD1 identical over 7 bases. The receptor comes from a man aged 35 to 55 in good health and CMV-seronegative. The source material was PBMCs. This CDR3 is CASSIRGKGEKLFF. CDR3 coding DNA: TGTGCCAGTAGTATCAGGGGGAAGGGAGAAAAACTGTTTTTT. The complete variable domain, with remaining parts taken from reference TRBV19 and TRBJ1-4, reads DGGITQSPKYLFRKEGQNVTLSCEQNLNHDAMYWYRQDPGQGLRLIYYSQIVNDFQKGDIAEGYSVSREKKESFPLTVTSAQKNPTAFYLCASSIRGKGEKLFFGSGTQLSVL.